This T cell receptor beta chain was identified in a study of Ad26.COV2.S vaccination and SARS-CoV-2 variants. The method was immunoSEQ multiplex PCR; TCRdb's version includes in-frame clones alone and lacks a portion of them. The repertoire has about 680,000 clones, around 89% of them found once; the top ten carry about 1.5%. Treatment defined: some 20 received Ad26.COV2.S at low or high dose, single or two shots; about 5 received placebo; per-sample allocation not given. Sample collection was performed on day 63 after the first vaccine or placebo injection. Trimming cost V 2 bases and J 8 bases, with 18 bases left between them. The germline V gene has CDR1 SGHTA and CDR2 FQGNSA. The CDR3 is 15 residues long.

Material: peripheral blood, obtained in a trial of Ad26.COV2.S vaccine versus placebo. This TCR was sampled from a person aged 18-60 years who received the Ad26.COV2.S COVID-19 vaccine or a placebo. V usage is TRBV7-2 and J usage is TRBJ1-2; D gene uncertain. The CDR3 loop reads CASSLRMGEVRGYTF. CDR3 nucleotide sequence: TGTGCCAGCAGCTTACGTATGGGAGAGGTACGCGGCTACACCTTC.